One sample yielded the 25 T cell receptor beta chains listed below, sequenced in a study of T cells after yellow fever vaccination (dated by TCRdb to about 2019). Library preparation employed 5' RACE. TCRdb records Illumina HiSeq 2500 as the sequencer. TCRdb took the public reads, trimmed them with fastp at Q25, ran MiXCR for clone calling and kept in-frame beta chains. One record per CDR3 amino acid sequence lists the most common genes and DNA. Here the sample has approximately 340,000 distinct CDR3 sequences; 8.5% to 9% occur a single time. Under 20% of the sample is in the top ten clones. The label giving this sample's treatment or condition can be read as: live attenuated yellow fever vaccine strain. The sample consisted of PBMCs, taken on the day of the first yellow fever vaccination. The receptors originated from a man younger than 35 who received the YFV17D yellow fever vaccine.

In its sample, this clonotype was seen a few times. The chain uses TRBV10-2 and TRBJ1-1; the D gene is possibly TRBD1 (5 bases). V was pared by 3 bases and J by 1 base, with 12 bases between. The CDR3 is 15 residues long. Germline assignment: CDR1 WSHSY and CDR2 SAAADI. The CDR3 DNA is TGCGCCAGCAGTGATCAGGGCGCGGGGAACACTGAAGCTTTCTTT. Encoded protein: CASSDQGAGNTEAFF.

This clonotype was seen a few times. The chain recombines TRBV12-3 or TRBV12-4 with TRBJ1-1; D unresolved. Trimming shortened V by 1 base and J by 11 bases, and 8 bases separated the two germline ends. The CDR3 runs 11 residues. For the CDR3, the DNA is TGTGCCAGCAGTTTAGGGGTCGGGGCTTTCTTT. This translates into CASSLGVGAFF.

The CDR3 protein is CASSYYGQGEKLFF. The CDR3, as DNA: TGTGCCAGCAGTTACTACGGACAGGGAGAAAAACTGTTTTTT. J is TRBJ1-4 and V is TRBV6-2 or TRBV6-3; 8 bases agree with TRBD1. The CDR3 runs 14 residues. V gave up 1 base and J gave up 8 bases; unmatched junction bases: 3. Per the germline V gene, CDR1 is MNHEY and CDR2 is SVGEGT.

The chain recombines TRBV6-1 with TRBJ2-4; perhaps TRBD1 as D (6 bases). The CDR3 contains 15 residues. The ends were cut back, 6 bases at V and 2 bases at J, with 14 bases in the middle. Germline V gene lookup returns CDR1 MNHNS and CDR2 SASEGT. The CDR3, as DNA: TGTGCCAGCAGGACCATTACAGGGACCAAAAACATTCAGTACTTC. This codes for CASRTITGTKNIQYF.

This chain uses TRBV6-1 with TRBJ1-1; no reliable D call. V was shortened by 6 bases and J by 1 base, with 9 bases between the two germline ends. This CDR3 has 13 residues. CDR1 and CDR2 from the germline V gene are MNHNS and SASEGT. This CDR3 is CASRGAWNTEAFF. CDR3 coding DNA: TGTGCCAGCAGGGGCGCATGGAACACTGAAGCTTTCTTT.

This clonotype has just a few counts. CDR3 amino acids: CASSDRTSGGTDTQYF. CDR3 in DNA: TGTGCCAGCAGCGATCGGACTAGCGGAGGCACAGATACGCAGTATTTT. The genes are TRBV5-5 and TRBJ2-3, with 10 nucleotides matching TRBD2. The J segment lost 1 base and the V segment lost 4 bases, leaving 6 bases of the junction unmatched. Per germline, CDR1 SGHKS and CDR2 YYEKEE (reference sequence). The CDR3 has 16 residues.

This clonotype came up many times. The J gene is TRBJ1-2, the V gene TRBV15, with D perhaps matching TRBD1 (6 bases). Per germline, CDR1 LNHNV and CDR2 YYDKDF (reference sequence). The V end was cut by 0 bases, the J end by 8 bases, with 16 bases between. This CDR3 spans 15 amino acids. CDR3 loop: CATSREWARGEGYTF. For the CDR3, the DNA is TGTGCCACCAGCAGAGAGTGGGCCAGGGGAGAGGGCTACACCTTC. Variable domain in full (rest from reference TRBV15 and TRBJ1-2): DAMVIQNPRYQVTQFGKPVTLSCSQTLNHNVMYWYQQKSSQAPKLLFHYYDKDFNNEADTPDNFQSRRPNTSFCFLDIRSPGLGDTAMYLCATSREWARGEGYTFGSGTRLTVV.

The rearrangement links TRBV29-1 to TRBJ2-6; the D is unclear. With 4 bases removed from V and 0 bases from J, the gap between germline ends came to 4 bases. Germline CDR1 and CDR2: SQVTM and ANQGSEA. This CDR3 contains 13 residues. As DNA, the CDR3 is TGCAGCGTTGCAGACTCTGGGGCCAACGTCCTGACTTTC. It yields the protein CSVADSGANVLTF. Looking up the rest from reference TRBV29-1 and TRBJ2-6 gives the full variable domain: SAVISQKPSRDICQRGTSLTIQCQVDSQVTMMFWYRQQPGQSLTLIATANQGSEATYESGFVIDKFPISRPNLTFSTLTVSNMSPEDSSIYLCSVADSGANVLTFGAGSRLTVL.

This clonotype was recorded a few times. The chain is built from TRBV5-5 and TRBJ2-2; 9 nucleotides line up with TRBD1. The junction had 12 bases not matched to a gene; V was cut back by 3 bases and J by 3 bases. The CDR3 has 18 amino acids. Germline CDR1 is SGHKS and CDR2 is YYEKEE (reference sequence). DNA of the CDR3: TGTGCCAGCAGCTCACGCGCTGGGGACAGGGTGCACACCGGGGAGCTGTTTTTT. Protein product: CASSSRAGDRVHTGELFF.

This clonotype was detected many times. The V and J genes are TRBV3-1 and TRBJ2-7, with a tentative D call TRBD2 (5 bases). V gave up 4 bases and J gave up 1 base, with 11 bases separating them. Germline-derived CDR1 and CDR2 are LGHDT and YNNKEL (reference sequence). The CDR3 extends over 14 amino acids. The CDR3 loop is CASSRGTGSYEQYV. CDR3 sequence (DNA): TGTGCCAGCAGCCGAGGAACGGGATCCTACGAGCAGTACGTC.

This clonotype was detected only a few times. V and J are TRBV7-9 and TRBJ2-1, with TRBD2 matching over 8 bases. The CDR3 extends over 14 amino acids. The V gene's germline CDR1 is SEHNR and CDR2 FQNEAQ (reference sequence). V was pared by 7 bases and J by 4 bases, with 6 bases of the junction left unmatched. DNA of the CDR3: TGTGCCAGCATTAGGGCGGGGGGATACAATGAGCAGTTCTTC. It encodes CASIRAGGYNEQFF.

J is TRBJ1-6 and V is TRBV4-2; D call uncertain. Germline-derived CDR1 and CDR2 are LGHNA and YNFKEQ. This CDR3 spans 15 amino acids. Trimming removed 1 base at V and 13 bases at J, with 17 bases between. The CDR3 is CASSQVDANSNPLHF. The CDR3 bases are TGTGCCAGCAGCCAAGTAGATGCCAATTCAAACCCCCTCCACTTT.

The rearrangement uses TRBV6-1 and TRBJ2-7, with 11 bases fitting TRBD2. The CDR3 is made up of 13 amino acids. Looked up from germline, CDR1 is MNHNS and CDR2 is SASEGT. After removal of 11 bases from V and 3 bases from J, the junction contained 6 bases not matched to a gene. The CDR3 reads CAGGGTSGYEQYV. The CDR3 nucleotides are TGTGCCGGGGGGGGGACTAGCGGCTACGAGCAGTACGTC.

The V gene is TRBV30, the J gene TRBJ1-5, with D unresolved. The CDR3 spans 14 residues. Germline assignment: CDR1 GTSNPN and CDR2 SVGIG (reference sequence). V was cut by 2 bases and J by 1 base, with 9 bases left in between. The DNA for the CDR3 is TGTGCCTGGAGTATCGGACCCAGCAATCAGCCCCAGCATTTT. Its translation: CAWSIGPSNQPQHF.

Ten or more counts support this clonotype. The chain carries TRBV7-9 and TRBJ2-2, with no clear D. Trimming cost V 8 bases and J 2 bases, with 21 bases left between them. Germline values: CDR1 SEHNR, CDR2 FQNEAQ (reference sequence). The CDR3 spans 17 residues. The CDR3, as DNA: TGTGCCAGCCGAAATTGGGTCGGGCGTCACAACACCGGGGAGCTGTTTTTT. It is translated as CASRNWVGRHNTGELFF.

This clonotype was recorded at least ten times. The V call is TRBV28, the J call TRBJ2-5; D gene uncertain. This CDR3 has 16 amino acids. Trimming removed 4 bases at V and 0 bases at J, with 15 bases between. Germline lookup yields CDR1 MDHEN and CDR2 SYDVKM. CDR3 DNA: TGTGCCAGCAGTTGGGGTTTCAGTGAGTACCAAGAGACCCAGTACTTC. Encoded protein: CASSWGFSEYQETQYF.

The chain couples TRBV7-2 to TRBJ2-3, with 10 bases fitting TRBD2. Germline-derived CDR1 and CDR2 are SGHTA and FQGNSA. The J segment lost 9 bases and the V segment lost 1 base, leaving 7 bases of the junction unmatched. There are 15 residues in the CDR3. The CDR3 nucleotides read TGTGCCAGCAGCTTAGAAACTAGCGGGGCAAAAACGCAGTATTTT. This sequence encodes CASSLETSGAKTQYF.

Ten or more counts support this clonotype. The V gene is TRBV28, the J gene TRBJ1-4; tentative D call: TRBD1 (5 bases). Trimming stripped 1 base from V and 5 bases from J, with 14 bases between. CDR3 size: 16 residues. Germline assignment: CDR1 MDHEN and CDR2 SYDVKM. CDR3 sequence: CASSLSPRAGNEKLFF. The CDR3 coding sequence is TGTGCCAGCAGTTTATCACCCCGGGCAGGGAATGAAAAACTGTTTTTT.

The V gene is TRBV27, the J gene TRBJ2-3, with 8 bases identical to TRBD1. The V segment lost 5 bases and the J segment 6 bases; nucleotides outside the gene matches: 10. CDR3 length: 15 residues. CDR1 MNHEY and CDR2 SMNVEV come from the germline V gene (reference sequence). This chain's CDR3 is CASSGGTGPSDTQYF. CDR3 bases: TGTGCCAGCAGTGGTGGGACAGGTCCCTCGGATACGCAGTATTTT.

This chain connects TRBV7-9 to TRBJ1-1, with no clear D. The CDR3 runs to 14 residues. The V gene's germline CDR1 is SEHNR and CDR2 FQNEAQ (reference sequence). Trimming left V 8 bases short and J 4 bases short, with 17 bases between. In DNA form, the CDR3 reads TGTGCCAGCCTTAGGCCCGTGTGGGTCACTGAAGCTTTCTTT. It is translated as CASLRPVWVTEAFF.

This chain links TRBV4-3 with TRBJ1-2; 7 bases are a match to TRBD1. CDR1 and CDR2 (germline): LGHNA, YSLEER. CDR3 length: 14 residues. V was pared by 4 bases and J by 4 bases, with 6 bases of the junction left unmatched. The CDR3 region is CASSRDRDFYGYTF. Here the CDR3 DNA reads TGCGCCAGCAGCCGAGACAGGGATTTCTATGGCTACACCTTC.

This clonotype was seen a few times. The chain is built from TRBV4-1 and TRBJ2-2; maybe TRBD1 (6 bases). The germline CDR1 and CDR2 sequences are MGHRA and YSYEKL. The CDR3 totals 16 residues. V was pared by 4 bases and J by 4 bases, with 16 bases between. The CDR3 here is CASSLRQDTFTGELFF. The CDR3 DNA follows: TGCGCCAGCAGCCTACGACAGGATACCTTCACCGGGGAGCTGTTTTTT.

CDR3 bases: TGTGCCAGCAGCGAGGGGGGCGATGCAACTAATGAAAAACTGTTTTTT. Its protein product is CASSEGGDATNEKLFF. The chain couples TRBV5-4 to TRBJ1-4, with TRBD1 as a possible D gene (6 bases). Per germline, CDR1 SGHNT and CDR2 YYREEE (reference sequence). The CDR3 is made up of 16 amino acids. V gave up 4 bases and J gave up 0 bases, with 13 bases separating them.

This clonotype was detected only a few times. The chain is built from TRBV19 and TRBJ1-1; a weak D match, TRBD1 (6 bases). From germline, CDR1 is LNHDA and CDR2 SQIVND (reference sequence). The CDR3 has 15 amino acids. V was cut by 10 bases and J by 3 bases, with 21 bases left in between. The CDR3 loop reads CATASGTRVDTEAFF. For the CDR3, the DNA is TGTGCCACCGCATCCGGGACAAGGGTAGACACTGAAGCTTTCTTT.

This clonotype came up a few times. V and J are TRBV28 and TRBJ1-2, with TRBD1 matching over 10 bases. Germline V gene data show CDR1 as MDHEN and CDR2 as SYDVKM. The CDR3 length is 15 residues. J was trimmed by 5 bases and V by 2 bases; bases with no gene match: 5. CDR3 amino acids: CASSLGQGVRYGYTF. DNA for the CDR3: TGTGCCAGCAGTTTAGGACAGGGGGTGAGGTATGGCTACACCTTC.